This T cell receptor (beta chain) was sequenced for a study of blood T cell repertoires in COVID-19. Study information: Spain, Italy and the United States supplied samples that represented acute and convalescent COVID-19.

Under the authors' procedure: Reference gene primers were amplified, and this amplification served to estimate nucleated cell counts. Data came from immunoSEQ multiplex PCR; TCRdb stores just in-frame clones and leaves some out. D and trimming come from the DNA, and the V and J calls and clone size come from that table. The sample shows around 260,000 clones, approximately 89% of them seen only once. V lost 4 bases to trimming and J lost 7 bases, with 11 bases between them. This CDR3 comprises 13 residues. CDR1 and CDR2 from the germline V gene are SGHNT and YENEEA. The clonotype comes from a middle-aged man who had recovered from COVID-19. The chain carries TRBV11-3 and TRBJ2-1, with D perhaps TRBD1 (6 bases). The sample comprised peripheral blood. The CDR3 reads CASSSSRGNEQFF. As DNA, the CDR3 is TGTGCCAGCAGCTCCTCCAGGGGTAATGAGCAGTTCTTC.